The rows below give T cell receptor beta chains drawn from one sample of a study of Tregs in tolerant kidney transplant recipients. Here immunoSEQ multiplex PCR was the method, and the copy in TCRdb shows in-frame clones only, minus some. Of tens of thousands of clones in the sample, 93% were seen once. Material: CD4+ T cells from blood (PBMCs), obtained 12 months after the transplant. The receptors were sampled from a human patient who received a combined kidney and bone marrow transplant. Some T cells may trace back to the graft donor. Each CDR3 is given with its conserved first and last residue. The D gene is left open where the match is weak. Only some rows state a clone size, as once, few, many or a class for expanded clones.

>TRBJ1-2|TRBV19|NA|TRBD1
TGTGCCAGTAGGGTACAGGGGATGCGGGGCTACACCTTC
CASRVQGMRGYTF
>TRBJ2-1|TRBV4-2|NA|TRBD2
TGTGCCAGCACCAATCTAGCGGGCAAAAACAATGAGCAGTTCTTC
CASTNLAGKNNEQFF
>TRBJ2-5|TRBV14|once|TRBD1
TGTGCCAGCAGCCACGGAACGACAGGGTGGATGGTGGAGACCCAGTACTTC
CASSHGTTGWMVETQYF
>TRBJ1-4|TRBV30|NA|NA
TGTGCCTGGAGTGTTCGGGGGGATGGTAAACTGTTTTTT
CAWSVRGDGKLFF
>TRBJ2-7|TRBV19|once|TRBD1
TGTGCCAGTAGTTTTTCTCGACAGGGGAGATCCTCCTACGAGCAGTACTTC
CASSFSRQGRSSYEQYF
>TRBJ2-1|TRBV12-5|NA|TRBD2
TGTGCTAGTGGTTTGGTATTGGCTAGCGGTGAGCAGTTCTTC
CASGLVLASGEQFF
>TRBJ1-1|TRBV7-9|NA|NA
TGTGCCAGCAGCCCGTTCTACACTGAAGCTTTCTTT
CASSPFYTEAFF
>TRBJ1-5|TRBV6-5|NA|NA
TGTGCCAGCAGGAGAGGGGGGGTTCAGCCCCAGCATTTT
CASRRGGVQPQHF
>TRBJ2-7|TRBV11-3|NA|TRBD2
TGTGCCAGCAGCTCCCCACCTGGCGGGAGGGCCTCTTTCGAGCAGTACTTC
CASSSPPGGRASFEQYF
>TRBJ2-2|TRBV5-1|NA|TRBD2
TGCGCCAGCGCGCTAGCGGGGGGTACCGGGGAGCTGTTTTTT
CASALAGGTGELFF
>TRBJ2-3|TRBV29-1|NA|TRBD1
TGCAGCGTTGATCAGGGGGTGAGCACAGATACGCAGTATTTT
CSVDQGVSTDTQYF
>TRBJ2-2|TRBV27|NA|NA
TGTGCCAGCAGTTTACTCTCCAGGGCGTCCACCGGGGAGCTGTTTTTT
CASSLLSRASTGELFF
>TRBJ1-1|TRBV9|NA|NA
TGTGCCAGCAGCTTGACGGGAGTTACTGAAGCTTTCTTT
CASSLTGVTEAFF
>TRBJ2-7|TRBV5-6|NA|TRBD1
TGTGCCAGCAGCTCCCTCGGACAGGTCTCCTACGAGCAGTACTTC
CASSSLGQVSYEQYF
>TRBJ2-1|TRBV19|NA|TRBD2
TGTGCCAGCTCCACCGCGGGGGGGGAGCAGTTCTTC
CASSTAGGEQFF
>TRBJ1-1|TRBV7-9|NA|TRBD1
TGTGCCAGCAGTCTTGGACAGGGTAGCACTGAAGCTTTCTTT
CASSLGQGSTEAFF
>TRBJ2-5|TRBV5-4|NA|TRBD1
TGTGCCAGCAGCCCCCTTAGACAGGGGGACCAAGAGACCCAGTACTTC
CASSPLRQGDQETQYF
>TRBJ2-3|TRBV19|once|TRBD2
TGTGCCAGTACCTTCCGGGGGGGACGCCCAGGGACGCAGTATTTT
CASTFRGGRPGTQYF
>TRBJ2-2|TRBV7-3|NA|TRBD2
TGTGCCAGCAGCTCCGGACTAGCGGGGGCCGGGGAGCTGTTTTTT
CASSSGLAGAGELFF
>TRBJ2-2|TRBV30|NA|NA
TGTGCCTGGAACCCAGGGTTCCACGGGGAGCTGTTTTTT
CAWNPGFHGELFF
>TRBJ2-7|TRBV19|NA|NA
TGTGCCAGTAGTAGGTACGGGGAAGCCTACGAGCAGTACTTC
CASSRYGEAYEQYF
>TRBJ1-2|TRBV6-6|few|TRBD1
TGTGCCAGCAGTCACAGGGGTCAGAACTATGGCTACACCTTC
CASSHRGQNYGYTF
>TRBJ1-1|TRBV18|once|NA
TGTGCCAGCTCACCATCCAGCGGCGGCACTGAAGCTTTCTTT
CASSPSSGGTEAFF
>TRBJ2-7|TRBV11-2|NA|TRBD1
TGTGCCAGCAGCTCGGACGGGACAGGGGCCTACGAGCAGTACTTC
CASSSDGTGAYEQYF
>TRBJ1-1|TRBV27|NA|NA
TGTGCCAGCAGTTTACAGGGCTGGGGGAACACTGAAGCTTTCTTT
CASSLQGWGNTEAFF
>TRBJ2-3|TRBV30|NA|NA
TGTGCCTGGAGTGAGCTAGCGGATACGCAGTATTTT
CAWSELADTQYF